The next 12 T cell receptor beta chains were all read from a single sample in a study of blood T cell repertoires in COVID-19. Assay: immunoSEQ multiplex PCR; the TCRdb copy retains only in-frame clones and omits some. This table holds tens of thousands of clones, 75% to 95% found once. Sequencing was done on a sample of peripheral blood. These receptors were collected from a woman aged 50 to 60 in a cohort sampled during active COVID-19.

This chain joins TRBV27 and TRBJ1-5; TRBD1 aligns across 9 bases. The CDR3 is made up of 15 amino acids. V gave up 4 bases and J gave up 5 bases; unmatched junction bases: 6. Germline CDR1 reads MNHEY; CDR2 reads SMNVEV (reference sequence). The CDR3: CASSSTTGGDQPQHF. For the CDR3, the DNA is TGTGCCAGCAGTTCAACTACAGGGGGCGATCAGCCCCAGCATTTT.

The genes are TRBV29-1 and TRBJ2-7; 12 bases are a match to TRBD2. Germline V CDR1 and CDR2: SQVTM, ANQGSEA. There are 16 residues in the CDR3. Trimming cost V 7 bases and J 4 bases; bases outside gene matches: 14. The CDR3, as DNA: TGCAGCGCTGCGACTAGCGGGAGTCGCGGGGGGTACGAGCAGTACTTC. Protein: CSAATSGSRGGYEQYF.

The rearrangement uses TRBV6-5 and TRBJ2-5; a possible D gene is TRBD1 (5 bases). The germline CDR1 and CDR2 sequences are MNHEY and SVGAGI. The V end was cut by 0 bases, the J end by 5 bases, with 10 bases between. The CDR3 length is 14 residues. The CDR3 nucleotides are TGTGCCAGCAGTTACTCGTCCAGGGCGGAGACCCAGTACTTC. It is translated as CASSYSSRAETQYF.

The chain couples TRBV5-4 to TRBJ1-2, with a possible D match to TRBD1 (6 bases). This CDR3 contains 16 residues. Germline V lookup: CDR1 SGHNT, CDR2 YYREEE (reference sequence). V lost 2 bases, J lost 4 bases, and 18 bases lay in between. CDR3 amino acids: CASSFRMGAEIYGYTF. For the CDR3, the DNA is TGTGCCAGCAGCTTCCGAATGGGGGCTGAAATCTATGGCTACACCTTC. The full variable domain, completed using reference TRBV5-4 and TRBJ1-2, is ETGVTQSPTHLIKTRGQQVTLRCSSQSGHNTVSWYQQALGQGPQFIFQYYREEENGRGNFPPRFSGLQFPNYSSELNVNALELDDSALYLCASSFRMGAEIYGYTFGSGTRLTVV.

V usage is TRBV6-1 and J usage is TRBJ2-7, with D perhaps matching TRBD1 (7 bases). Trimming took off 4 bases at V and 1 base at J, with 17 bases between the two ends. There are 16 residues in the CDR3. The germline CDR1 and CDR2 sequences are MNHNS and SASEGT. CDR3 region: CASSGPGRDRSYEQYF. In DNA form, the CDR3 reads TGTGCCAGCAGTGGACCCGGGCGGGACAGATCCTACGAGCAGTACTTC.

The chain uses TRBV18 and TRBJ1-1, with D unclear. The CDR3 is 14 residues long. CDR1 is KGHSH and CDR2 is LQKENI in the germline V gene. V shed 5 bases and J shed 4 bases, with 14 bases lying between them. The DNA of the CDR3 is TGTGCCAGCTCAAGGGCCGAAGGGAGCACTGAAGCTTTCTTT. Protein product: CASSRAEGSTEAFF.

This chain links TRBV19 with TRBJ1-4; 7 bases map to TRBD1. Germline CDR1 is LNHDA and CDR2 is SQIVND (reference sequence). Trimming took 6 bases from V and 11 from J; bases not matched to a gene: 9. CDR3 length: 13 amino acids. The CDR3 DNA follows: TGTGCCAGTAGGGGGACAGCGGTAGGCAAACTGTTTTTT. Protein: CASRGTAVGKLFF.

The V and J genes are TRBV30 and TRBJ2-7, with TRBD1 matching 10 bases. V shed 1 base, J shed 2 bases, and the junction held 2 bases outside the gene matches. This CDR3 has 14 amino acids. The germline V gene has CDR1 GTSNPN and CDR2 SVGIG (reference sequence). CDR3 loop: CAWSGGQGAYEQYF. The CDR3, as DNA: TGTGCCTGGAGTGGAGGACAGGGGGCCTACGAGCAGTACTTC.

Notes on this clone: This sample includes further DNA sequences coding for the same CDR3. CDR3 nucleotide sequence: TGCAGTGCTAGGTGGGGCGGTGGCTACACCTTC. It encodes CSARWGGGYTF. This chain links TRBV20-1 with TRBJ1-2; a weak D match, TRBD1 (5 bases). CDR3 length: 11 residues. The germline V and J ends were trimmed by 3 bases and 7 bases, with 9 bases remaining between them. The germline V gene has CDR1 DFQATT and CDR2 SNEGSKA (reference sequence).

The chain joins TRBV12-3 or TRBV12-4 to TRBJ1-4; D remains ambiguous. This CDR3 spans 13 amino acids. The V end was cut by 8 bases, the J end by 8 bases, with 15 bases between. Here the CDR3 reads CASGPWSLEKLFF. The CDR3 nucleotides read TGTGCCAGCGGGCCTTGGTCTTTGGAAAAACTGTTTTTT.

The chain combines TRBV18 with TRBJ2-7; the D is unclear. The germline V gene has CDR1 KGHSH and CDR2 LQKENI. The CDR3 has 13 amino acids. The ends were cut back, 3 bases at V and 2 bases at J, with 8 bases in the middle. CDR3 residues: CASSPSRTYEQYF. CDR3 nucleotides: TGTGCCAGCTCACCGAGCAGGACCTACGAGCAGTACTTC.

This clone was seen only a few times. The chain employs TRBV5-4 and TRBJ2-2; 10 bases align to TRBD2. Germline V gives CDR1 SGHNT, CDR2 YYREEE (reference sequence). The CDR3 is made up of 17 amino acids. V dropped 4 bases and J dropped 5; count of bases not matched to a gene: 11. CDR3 sequence: CASSHGSGRADTGELFF. DNA of the CDR3: TGTGCCAGCAGCCACGGGAGCGGGAGGGCCGATACCGGGGAGCTGTTTTTT.